This passage covers 15 T cell receptor beta chains from one sample sequenced in a study of control samples from healthy donors and cancer patients. Sequencing was performed with immunoSEQ multiplex PCR; in TCRdb, only in-frame clones are kept and a portion is missing. The top ten clones hold about 16% of a sample with approximately 87,000 clones, 75% to 95% of them seen once. The sequencing input was blood. The receptor set was obtained from a man between 50 and 59 years old in good health.

The genes are TRBV5-4 and TRBJ2-5; TRBD1 aligns across 7 bases. The germline V gene has CDR1 SGHNT and CDR2 YYREEE (reference sequence). This CDR3 has 15 amino acids. V shed 3 bases, J shed 5 bases, and the junction held 10 bases outside the gene matches. CDR3 sequence: CASSSVQGLGETQYF. CDR3 DNA: TGTGCCAGCAGCTCCGTACAGGGGTTGGGGGAGACCCAGTACTTC. The full variable domain, rest sourced from reference TRBV5-4 and TRBJ2-5, is ETGVTQSPTHLIKTRGQQVTLRCSSQSGHNTVSWYQQALGQGPQFIFQYYREEENGRGNFPPRFSGLQFPNYSSELNVNALELDDSALYLCASSSVQGLGETQYFGPGTRLLVL.

V and J are TRBV11-2 and TRBJ1-2; D is possibly TRBD1 (5 bases). The V end lost 1 base, the J end lost 2 bases, and 14 bases lay between the germline ends. Germline lookup yields CDR1 SGHAT and CDR2 FQNNGV. The CDR3 length is 16 residues. CDR3 bases: TGTGCCAGCAGCTTAGTAAGGGGCAGGCCGAACTATGGCTACACCTTC. It is translated as CASSLVRGRPNYGYTF.

The chain links TRBV6-6 to TRBJ1-5; D is unclear. The CDR3 sequence is 12 residues long. Germline-derived CDR1 and CDR2 are MNHNY and SVGAGI (reference sequence). V lost 5 bases to trimming and J lost 5 bases, with 7 bases between them. The CDR3: CASSIDDQPQHF. For the CDR3, the DNA is TGTGCCAGCAGTATCGACGATCAGCCCCAGCATTTT.

V and J are TRBV5-1 and TRBJ2-2; tentative D call: TRBD1 (7 bases). The V end lost 2 bases, the J end lost 8 bases, and 19 bases lay between the germline ends. The germline CDR1 and CDR2 sequences are SGHRS and YFSETQ. The CDR3 is 16 residues long. CDR3 sequence reads: CASSFGGGEIAGELFF. DNA for the CDR3: TGCGCCAGCAGCTTCGGAGGGGGCGAGATCGCAGGGGAGCTGTTTTTT.

This clone was detected once. The chain uses TRBV27 and TRBJ1-4; D ambiguous. Germline V gene data show CDR1 as MNHEY and CDR2 as SMNVEV (reference sequence). With 2 bases removed from V and 5 bases from J, the gap between germline ends came to 12 bases. The CDR3 covers 15 residues. The CDR3 loop reads CASSLSSRANEKLFF. Written as DNA, the CDR3 is TGTGCCAGCAGTTTAAGTTCCCGGGCGAATGAAAAACTGTTTTTT.

This clone has only one observation. The chain couples TRBV6-6 to TRBJ1-5, with unresolved D. CDR1 is MNHNY and CDR2 is SVGAGI in the germline V gene (reference sequence). This CDR3 region has 15 residues. V gave up 0 bases and J gave up 5 bases, with 11 bases separating them. The CDR3, as DNA: TGTGCCAGCAGTTACTCGGACCGAGCCCATCAGCCCCAGCATTTT. Translation gives CASSYSDRAHQPQHF.

The chain combines TRBV15 with TRBJ1-2; D not resolved. Germline V CDR1 and CDR2: LNHNV, YYDKDF (reference sequence). V lost 0 bases and J lost 3, with 11 bases in between. CDR3 size: 15 residues. The CDR3 nucleotides read TGTGCCACCAGCAGAGATCCCGGACCTGACTATGGCTACACCTTC. Its protein product is CATSRDPGPDYGYTF.

This sequence joins TRBV9 and TRBJ2-7; maybe TRBD2 (5 bases). This CDR3 is 13 amino acids long. Germline V gene lookup returns CDR1 SGDLS and CDR2 YYNGEE. V lost 4 bases and J 4 bases, leaving 12 bases between the germline ends. CDR3: CASSSSEGYEQYF. CDR3 nucleotides: TGTGCCAGCAGCTCTAGTGAGGGTTACGAGCAGTACTTC.

The CDR3 DNA follows: TGCGCCAGCAGCTTGGGACAGGGGGAGTACGAGCAGTACTTC. It translates to CASSLGQGEYEQYF. This chain connects TRBV5-1 to TRBJ2-7; 9 bases match TRBD1. V lost 0 bases and J lost 4; bases outside the gene matches: 2. Germline V lookup: CDR1 SGHRS, CDR2 YFSETQ. CDR3 size: 14 residues.

The rearrangement links TRBV7-2 to TRBJ1-1; 8 bases fit TRBD1. The CDR3 length is 13 residues. Germline CDR1 and CDR2: SGHTA and FQGNSA. V lost 6 bases and J lost 5; bases outside the gene matches: 5. The chain's CDR3 is CASRADRGTEAFF. The CDR3, as DNA: TGTGCCAGCAGGGCCGACAGGGGAACTGAAGCTTTCTTT.

This clone appeared a single time. V and J are TRBV11-2 and TRBJ1-4; TRBD1 might be the D (6 bases). This CDR3 comprises 13 residues. V was cut by 6 bases and J by 6 bases, with 11 bases left in between. CDR1 and CDR2 from the germline V gene are SGHAT and FQNNGV. The DNA for the CDR3 is TGTGCCAGCAGTCCTTACAGGGATGAAAAACTGTTTTTT. Protein product: CASSPYRDEKLFF. Complete variable domain (other parts from reference TRBV11-2 and TRBJ1-4): EAGVAQSPRYKIIEKRQSVAFWCNPISGHATLYWYQQILGQGPKLLIQFQNNGVVDDSQLPKDRFSAERLKGVDSTLKIQPAKLEDSAVYLCASSPYRDEKLFFGSGTQLSVL.

About this clone: Germline and junction disagree at one end, which may indicate a read error. V and J are TRBV6-5 and TRBJ2-2, with 8 bases aligning to TRBD2. Germline-derived CDR1 and CDR2 are MNHEY and SVGAGI. The CDR3 is 13 amino acids. The CDR3 loop reads CAIGGVATRELFF. The CDR3 DNA follows: TGTGCCATCGGGGGGGTCGCCACCCGGGAGCTGTTTTTT.

This chain links TRBV5-1 with TRBJ2-7; 8 bases are shared with TRBD2. The CDR3 is 16 amino acids. V lost 4 bases to trimming and J lost 0 bases; unmatched junction nucleotides: 9. From germline, CDR1 is SGHRS and CDR2 YFSETQ. The CDR3 here is CASSVSGGLSSYEQYF. CDR3 bases: TGCGCCAGCAGCGTCAGCGGGGGCCTTAGCTCCTACGAGCAGTACTTC.

This rearrangement joins TRBV7-9 to TRBJ1-1; possibly TRBD1 for D (6 bases). This CDR3 is built from 16 residues. CDR1 and CDR2 (germline): SEHNR, FQNEAQ (reference sequence). V was trimmed by 0 bases and J by 4 bases, leaving 15 bases between them. The CDR3 DNA follows: TGTGCCAGCAGCTTAGCTCCTTTCACAGGGTCCACTGAAGCTTTCTTT. This encodes CASSLAPFTGSTEAFF. The full variable domain, with the rest looked up from reference TRBV7-9 and TRBJ1-1, is DTGVSQNPRHKITKRGQNVTFRCDPISEHNRLYWYRQTLGQGPEFLTYFQNEAQLEKSRLLSDRFSAERPKGSFSTLEIQRTEQGDSAMYLCASSLAPFTGSTEAFFGQGTRLTVV.

The V and J genes are TRBV20-1 and TRBJ1-1; D uncertain. CDR3 length: 15 residues. V gave up 3 bases and J gave up 0 bases, with 14 bases separating them. Germline CDR1 is DFQATT and CDR2 is SNEGSKA (reference sequence). CDR3 nucleotide sequence: TGCAGTGCTAGTCTTTCAGGCTTCATGAACACTGAAGCTTTCTTT. It translates to CSASLSGFMNTEAFF.